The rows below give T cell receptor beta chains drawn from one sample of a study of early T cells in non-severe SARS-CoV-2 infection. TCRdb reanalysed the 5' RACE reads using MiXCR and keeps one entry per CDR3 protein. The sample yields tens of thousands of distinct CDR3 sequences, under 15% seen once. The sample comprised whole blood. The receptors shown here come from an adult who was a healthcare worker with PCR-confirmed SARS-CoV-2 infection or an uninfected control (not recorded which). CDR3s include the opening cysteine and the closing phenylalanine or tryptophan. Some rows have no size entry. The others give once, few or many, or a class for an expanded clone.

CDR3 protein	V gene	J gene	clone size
CAISDVDTDTQYF	TRBV10-3	TRBJ2-3	many
CASSYWGLLGEAFF	TRBV6-6	TRBJ1-1	-
CSVLGSSSYEQYF	TRBV29-1	TRBJ2-7	-
CASSWGSSGANVLTF	TRBV6-2/TRBV6-3	TRBJ2-6	many
CSRLAGDTQYF	TRBV29-1	TRBJ2-3	many
CATGQVYEQYF	TRBV28	TRBJ2-7	-
CASSQDVKGAFGGYTF	TRBV14	TRBJ1-2	many
CASLRGGASSYEQYF	TRBV28	TRBJ2-7	many
CASSRRTNEQFF	TRBV6-2/TRBV6-3	TRBJ2-1	many
CASSGGRQGGNTIYF	TRBV7-8	TRBJ1-3	-
CASSPDRGNEQFF	TRBV7-7	TRBJ2-1	many
CASRGDGIAKNIQYF	TRBV2	TRBJ2-4	-
CSVGLAGLYGYTF	TRBV29-1	TRBJ1-2	many
CASSWPSEGQRYEQFF	TRBV6-1	TRBJ2-1	many
CASSSPRGGLNEQFF	TRBV5-6	TRBJ2-1	-
CASSSSTWGRSSDEQYF	TRBV25-1	TRBJ2-7	-
CSVEQDRGTEAFF	TRBV29-1	TRBJ1-1	many
CASSPGGTSGFTGELFF	TRBV3-1	TRBJ2-2	-
CASSSWTGAEQYF	TRBV5-8	TRBJ2-7	-
CASSRDLSSGANVLTF	TRBV5-1	TRBJ2-6	many
CSGNGAGPQETQYF	TRBV20-1	TRBJ2-5	-
CASSWDAKTGELFF	TRBV7-3	TRBJ2-2	few
CASSLGFGPGYF	TRBV11-2	TRBJ2-3	few
CSIGTAKNIQYF	TRBV29-1	TRBJ2-4	many